These 7 T cell receptor beta chains share one sample of origin, sequenced in a study of shared clonotypes between healthy human individuals. The data were produced by immunoSEQ multiplex PCR, yet TCRdb's version contains in-frame clones alone and is incomplete. Of fewer than 600,000 clones detected, around 81% appear once; the ten largest clones hold around 11%. The sample was PBMCs. Source of these receptors: a woman aged 40 to 55 in good health. Some clones in this sample may be carry-over from other donors' samples.

The chain uses TRBV10-2 and TRBJ2-3; 9 bases are shared with TRBD1. The V segment lost 6 bases and the J segment 8 bases; nucleotides outside the gene matches: 6. CDR3 length: 13 residues. Germline V gives CDR1 WSHSY, CDR2 SAAADI. DNA of the CDR3: TGCGCCAGCAGCAGGGACAGGGTTTCTACGCAGTATTTT. It yields the protein CASSRDRVSTQYF.

The V and J genes are TRBV7-3 and TRBJ2-1; 10 positions agree with TRBD1. V lost 5 bases, J lost 7 bases, and 5 bases stayed unmatched. CDR1 is SGHTA and CDR2 is FQGTGA in the germline V gene. The CDR3 covers 14 residues. In DNA form, the CDR3 reads TGTGCCAGCAGCAGGAGACAGGGGGCGAATGAGCAGTTCTTC. The encoded protein is CASSRRQGANEQFF.

This chain links TRBV5-8 with TRBJ1-5; D not resolved. Per germline, CDR1 SGHTS and CDR2 YDEGEE. There are 13 residues in the CDR3. V was pared by 2 bases and J by 4 bases, with 7 bases between. The CDR3 loop reads CASSFGENQPQHF. The CDR3 bases are TGTGCCAGCAGCTTTGGTGAGAATCAGCCCCAGCATTTT.

The chain uses TRBV18 and TRBJ2-3; maybe TRBD2 (5 bases). The V gene lost 0 bases and the J gene lost 0 bases, with 10 bases spanning the gap. In germline, CDR1 is KGHSH, CDR2 LQKENI. The CDR3 has 16 residues. The CDR3, as DNA: TGTGCCAGCTCACCACCTGACGGGGTGAGCACAGATACGCAGTATTTT. Translated: CASSPPDGVSTDTQYF.

The chain recombines TRBV5-1 with TRBJ2-7, with 8 bases that match TRBD2. CDR3 length equals 14 residues. Germline CDR1 reads SGHRS; CDR2 reads YFSETQ. The V segment lost 4 bases and the J segment 2 bases; nucleotides outside the gene matches: 5. CDR3 in DNA: TGCGCCAGCAGCGCTACTAGCGGCCCCTACGAGCAGTACTTC. Its protein product is CASSATSGPYEQYF.

As to this clone: With a far larger clone one base away, a read error is the likely cause. CDR3 protein: CAGSEARGAGQPQHF. The CDR3 nucleotides are TGTGCCGGCAGTGAAGCGCGGGGGGCGGGTCAGCCCCAGCATTTT. The chain joins TRBV2 to TRBJ1-5; perhaps TRBD1 as D (6 bases). The CDR3 is 15 amino acids. CDR1 is SNHLY, CDR2 FYNNEI, per germline.

The genes are TRBV30 and TRBJ2-7; TRBD2 matches 11 bases. CDR3 size: 14 residues. V was pared by 1 base and J by 3 bases, with 2 bases of the junction left unmatched. CDR1 GTSNPN and CDR2 SVGIG come from the germline V gene (reference sequence). The CDR3 coding sequence is TGTGCCTGGAGTGAAGGACTAGCGGGCTACGAGCAGTACTTC. Translating it yields CAWSEGLAGYEQYF.